This T cell receptor beta chain was found in a study of cytotoxic CD8 clonotypes in ibrutinib-treated CLL. General study points: Investigators sampled sustained-remission and progressing patients at differing times. Against age-matched healthy donors, baseline clonality ran higher and tracked circulating CD8+ T-cell counts. Baseline levels were approached again at progression, after clonality had risen at ibrutinib response.

In regard to this clone: Its antigen remains unidentified.

Target depth was 1 in 200,000 to 1 in 1 million T cells, about 10x per clonotype. Clones were sequenced by immunoSEQ multiplex PCR, and TCRdb holds only the in-frame ones, with some missing. The sample has more than 12,000 clones, around half seen once; the top ten hold under 40%. This sample comprised PBMCs, obtained at a 24-month disease-progression time point, from a patient treated with ibrutinib. The TCR originated in a human donor with chronic lymphocytic leukemia.

CDR3 sequence (DNA): TGTGCCAGTAGTCCCCAAAAGGGGCCAGATACGCAGTATTTT. Translating it yields CASSPQKGPDTQYF. The gene calls are TRBV19 and TRBJ2-3, with D tentatively TRBD1 (5 bases). CDR3 length: 14 amino acids. Trimming cost V 5 bases and J 4 bases, with 13 bases left between them. Germline values: CDR1 LNHDA, CDR2 SQIVND (reference sequence).